These T cell receptor beta chains were read from a single sample in a study of beta chain features in type 1 diabetes. Assay used: immunoSEQ multiplex PCR; TCRdb lists only in-frame clones, some missing. The sample holds approximately 260,000 clones, around 20% seen once. Sequenced: naive CD4+ T cells from blood. The receptor source for this set is a woman aged 40 to 50 with type 1 diabetes. CDR3s leave out the opening cysteine and the closing phenylalanine or tryptophan.

v_gene | CDR3aa
TRBV5-4 | ASSLAGGSWEQY
TRBV2 | ASRTSGSSGELF
TRBV7-2 | ASSLARDQPQH
TRBV6-6 | ASSNPRIVEETQY
TRBV14 | ASSHRQGWYEQY
TRBV5-6 | ASSLRLTGVAETQY
TRBV29-1 | SAQGPSRGRTDTQY
TRBV5-1 | ASSLAGANTGELF
TRBV29-1 | SVRGLAGDNEQF
TRBV11-3 | ASSPPTGTDNQPQH